The 4 T cell receptor beta chains reported below all come from one sample, sequenced in a study of blood T cell repertoires in COVID-19. Assay: immunoSEQ multiplex PCR; the TCRdb copy retains only in-frame clones and omits some. The sample holds some 280,000 clones, around nine tenths seen once. Material for sequencing was peripheral blood. Source of these receptors: a woman aged 55-75 years with acute or convalescent COVID-19.

The chain carries TRBV5-1 and TRBJ1-5; 9 nucleotides line up with TRBD1. The CDR3 extends over 15 amino acids. J was trimmed by 0 bases and V by 4 bases; bases with no gene match: 2. The germline gives CDR1 SGHRS, CDR2 YFSETQ. The DNA for the CDR3 is TGCGCCAGCAGCAGGACAGGGGATAGCAATCAGCCCCAGCATTTT. Its translation: CASSRTGDSNQPQHF. Variable domain in full (rest from reference TRBV5-1 and TRBJ1-5): KAGVTQTPRYLIKTRGQQVTLSCSPISGHRSVSWYQQTPGQGLQFLFEYFSETQRNKGNFPGRFSGRQFSNSRSEMNVSTLELGDSALYLCASSRTGDSNQPQHFGDGTRLSIL.

This rearrangement joins TRBV7-7 to TRBJ1-5; D is unclear. Germline lookup yields CDR1 SSHAT and CDR2 FNYEAQ (reference sequence). Trimming shortened V by 3 bases and J by 2 bases, and 11 bases separated the two germline ends. The length of the CDR3 is 15 residues. The chain's CDR3 is CASSFRERGNQPQHF. As DNA, the CDR3 is TGTGCCAGCAGCTTTCGGGAGCGGGGCAATCAGCCCCAGCATTTT. The full variable domain, with the rest looked up from reference TRBV7-7 and TRBJ1-5, is GAGVSQSPRYKVTKRGQDVTLRCDPISSHATLYWYQQALGQGPEFLTYFNYEAQPDKSGLPSDRFSAERPEGSISTLTIQRTEQRDSAMYRCASSFRERGNQPQHFGDGTRLSIL.

The chain joins TRBV27 to TRBJ2-2; D possibly corresponds to TRBD1 (6 bases). Deletions cut 6 bases from V and 0 bases from J, with 11 bases between. This CDR3 spans 15 amino acids. CDR1 MNHEY and CDR2 SMNVEV come from the germline V gene (reference sequence). In nucleotides, the CDR3 is TGTGCCAGCAGGGAAGGGGACACGAACACCGGGGAGCTGTTTTTT. Translation: CASREGDTNTGELFF.

This sequence joins TRBV7-2 and TRBJ2-1; 8 positions match TRBD2. The CDR3 covers 16 residues. The trim removed 2 bases at V and 0 bases at J, leaving 3 bases unmatched. In germline, CDR1 is SGHTA, CDR2 FQGNSA. The CDR3 loop reads CASSLKSGGSYNEQFF. The CDR3 DNA reads TGTGCCAGCAGCTTAAAAAGCGGGGGCTCCTACAATGAGCAGTTCTTC.